This T cell receptor beta chain was recorded in a study of CD8 T cells in Susac syndrome. Random hexamers primed reverse transcription of about 0.45 to 1 ug RNA. TCRdb processed the immunoSEQ multiplex PCR reads anew with MiXCR; each CDR3 protein has one entry. The table has fewer than 350,000 distinct CDR3 sequences, about nine tenths seen once. Bulk CD8+ and CD4+ cells came from magnetic negative isolation; CD8+ TEMRA by FACS. CDR3 length: 16 amino acids. This chain uses TRBV21-1 with TRBJ2-5; the tabulated D call, TRBD1, remains unverified against the DNA. TRBV21-1 is a documented pseudogene. The sequenced sample was CD8+ T cells from PBMCs. The source is a human donor with multiple sclerosis. The CDR3 is CASSKLIGGRHETQYF. CDR3 nucleotides: TGTGCCAGCAGCAAATTGATTGGGGGGCGGCACGAGACCCAGTACTTC.